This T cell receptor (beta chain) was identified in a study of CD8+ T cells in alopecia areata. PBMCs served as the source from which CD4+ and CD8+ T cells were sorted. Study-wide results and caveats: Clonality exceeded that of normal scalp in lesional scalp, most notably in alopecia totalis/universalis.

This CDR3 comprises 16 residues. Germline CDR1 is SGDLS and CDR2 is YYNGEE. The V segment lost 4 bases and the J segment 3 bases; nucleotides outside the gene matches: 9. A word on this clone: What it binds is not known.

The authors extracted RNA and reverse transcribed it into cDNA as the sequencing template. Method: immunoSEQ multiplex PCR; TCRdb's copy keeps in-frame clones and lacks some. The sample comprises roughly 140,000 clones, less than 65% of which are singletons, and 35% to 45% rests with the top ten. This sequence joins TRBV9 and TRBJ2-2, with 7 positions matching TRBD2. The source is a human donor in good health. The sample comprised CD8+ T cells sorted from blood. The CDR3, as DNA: TGTGCCAGCAGCCCCCGCCAGACTAGCTACACCGGGGAGCTGTTTTTT. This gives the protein CASSPRQTSYTGELFF.